The TCR beta chain under discussion was sequenced for a study of blood T cell repertoires in COVID-19. Sequenced by immunoSEQ multiplex PCR; TCRdb stores in-frame clones only, minus some. The sample records around 450,000 clones, roughly 90% being singletons. This clone was recorded only once. CDR1 SGHTA and CDR2 FQGNSA come from the germline V gene. V lost 1 base and J lost 2, with 11 bases in between. The CDR3 contains 15 residues. The chain carries TRBV7-2 and TRBJ2-5; the D gene is possibly TRBD1 (6 bases). Sample: PBMCs or T cells enriched from blood (not recorded which). The receptor was derived from a woman under 30 who had recovered from COVID-19. The CDR3 sequence is CASSLVGTTQETQYF. In nucleotides, the CDR3 is TGTGCCAGCAGCTTAGTCGGGACAACTCAAGAGACCCAGTACTTC.